These 10 T cell receptor beta chains share one sample of origin, sequenced in a study of blood T cells in healthy people across ages. Together with a sample-barcoded 5' primer, a J-beta primer mix was included in a second PCR lasting roughly 6 to 12 cycles. TCRdb re-analysed the 5' RACE reads in MiXCR, keeping a single row per CDR3 protein. The data hold some 1.4 million distinct CDR3 sequences, with 40% to 50% observed a single time. Sequenced input: blood. These receptors came from a woman between 18 and 29 years old in good health.

This clonotype was detected a few times. The rearrangement joins TRBV9 to TRBJ2-7; 10 bases are shared with TRBD1. CDR1 is SGDLS, CDR2 YYNGEE, per germline. V shed 4 bases and J 3 bases; nucleotides not matched to a gene: 10. This CDR3 is built from 16 residues. Here the CDR3 DNA reads TGTGCCAGCAGCCCTTCCGGGACAGGGGCATACTACGAGCAGTACTTC. This sequence encodes CASSPSGTGAYYEQYF.

This clonotype appeared a few times. This chain joins TRBV20-1 and TRBJ2-3, with D perhaps matching TRBD2 (5 bases). Germline CDR1 is DFQATT and CDR2 is SNEGSKA (reference sequence). This CDR3 comprises 16 residues. Trimming removed 0 bases from V and 0 bases from J, with 13 bases in between. Here the CDR3 DNA reads TGCAGTGCTAGAGATTCCCCAGCGGTTAGCACAGATACGCAGTATTTT. Protein product: CSARDSPAVSTDTQYF.

The gene calls are TRBV25-1 and TRBJ1-2, with D tentatively TRBD1 (5 bases). Germline values: CDR1 MGHDK, CDR2 SYGVNS. Trimming pared 4 bases from V and 9 bases from J, leaving 12 bases between. The CDR3 length is 12 residues. CDR3 sequence: CASSVGEGRYTF. In DNA, the CDR3 is TGTGCCAGCAGTGTGGGGGAAGGTCGCTACACCTTC.

J is TRBJ2-1 and V is TRBV28; D gene unclear. This CDR3 has 15 amino acids. Trimming took off 6 bases at V and 4 bases at J, with 16 bases between the two ends. The V gene's germline CDR1 is MDHEN and CDR2 SYDVKM. The CDR3 sequence is CASRPGGVVYNEQFF. For the CDR3, the DNA is TGTGCCAGCAGACCAGGTGGGGTTGTATACAATGAGCAGTTCTTC.

This clonotype came up once. The chain combines TRBV21-1 with TRBJ2-7; the table's TRBD1 call for D was not verified on the DNA. TRBJ2-5 explains the end of the DNA better; the J call may be wrong. TRBV21-1 is described as a pseudogene. The CDR3 is made up of 14 amino acids. In DNA, the CDR3 is TGTGCCAGCAGCAAGGAAGGGGAATGGGAGACCCAGTACTTC. This codes for CASSKEGEWETQYF.

This chain links TRBV27 with TRBJ2-7; TRBD1 matches at 12 bases. This CDR3 comprises 15 residues. In germline, CDR1 is MNHEY, CDR2 SMNVEV (reference sequence). V was clipped by 5 bases and J by 7 bases; unmatched bases: 9. The DNA for the CDR3 is TGTGCCAGCAGTCGGGGGACAGGGGGCAGGAATGAGCAGTACTTC. Its translation is CASSRGTGGRNEQYF.

This chain connects TRBV12-3 or TRBV12-4 to TRBJ1-4, with 9 bases that match TRBD1. The CDR3 runs 18 residues. J lost 2 bases, V lost 4 bases, and 11 bases had no gene match. CDR3 in DNA: TGTGCCAGCAGTTCAAACAGACAGGGGGTTCTGACTAATGAAAAACTGTTTTTT. Its protein product is CASSSNRQGVLTNEKLFF.

The chain uses TRBV20-1 and TRBJ2-7; no clear D gene. V gave up 5 bases and J gave up 4 bases, with 18 bases separating them. CDR1 is DFQATT and CDR2 is SNEGSKA in the germline V gene (reference sequence). The CDR3 extends over 14 amino acids. CDR3 residues: CSASHWGATYEQYF. The CDR3 region has the DNA TGCAGTGCTTCCCATTGGGGTGCTACTTACGAGCAGTACTTC.

J is TRBJ2-1 and V is TRBV5-6, with TRBD1 as a possible D gene (5 bases). This CDR3 has 16 residues. Trimming pared 0 bases from V and 1 base from J, leaving 11 bases between. Germline-derived CDR1 and CDR2 are SGHDT and YYEEEE. The CDR3 DNA follows: TGTGCCAGCAGCTTGGTAGTGCAGGGATCCTACAATGAGCAGTTCTTC. Amino acids: CASSLVVQGSYNEQFF.

V and J are TRBV20-1 and TRBJ1-2; the match to TRBD1 covers 9 bases. Germline values: CDR1 DFQATT, CDR2 SNEGSKA (reference sequence). This CDR3 comprises 15 residues. V shed 6 bases, J shed 4 bases, and the junction held 12 bases outside the gene matches. The DNA for the CDR3 is TGCAGTGCCCGGCCGGGACAGGGAACTATCTATGGCTACACCTTC. This gives the protein CSARPGQGTIYGYTF.